Presented here are 10 T cell receptor beta chains from one specimen sequenced in a study of tumor-infiltrating lymphocytes in primary liver carcinoma. The tissue used was unsorted bulk material of roughly 17-31 mg. RNA and DNA were co-extracted from it with the AllPrep DNA/RNA mini kit. With a constant-region primer, TCR beta cDNA was made from approximately 500 ng of total RNA. What produced the TCR beta libraries was three nested multiplex PCR rounds using slightly modified ARM-PCR. The study ran its first two PCR rounds for around 10 cycles each, using TRBV1-TRBV30 forward primers and a C-beta reverse primer. TCRdb passed the multiplex PCR reads through MiXCR, listing each CDR3 protein once. The sample includes 99,000 or so distinct CDR3 sequences, about 70% of them seen just once. Input material: liver tumor tissue from sampling region 5. This sample's subset: tumor region T5, tumor centre. The source is a woman aged 60-75 years with primary liver carcinoma and hepatitis B virus infection.

Comments on this clonotype: One base away lies a much larger clone, so this may be a sequencing read error. The CDR3 ends on some other residue instead of the conserved phenylalanine or tryptophan, so this is likely a read error. The rearrangement links TRBV5-4 to TRBJ2-5; 7 bases match TRBD2. Unmatched junction bases numbered 5, after V lost 2 bases and J lost 7 bases. Germline V gene lookup returns CDR1 SGHNT and CDR2 YYREEE (reference sequence). The CDR3 sequence is 13 residues long. The CDR3 DNA sequence: TGTGCCAGCAGCTTAGGGGAGGGCCTGACCCAGTACCTC. Protein sequence: CASSLGEGLTQYL.

Comments on this clonotype: One end of the junction does not line up with germline, which may come from a read error. V usage is TRBV11-2 and J usage is TRBJ2-1, with TRBD2 matching 9 bases. CDR3 size: 17 residues. Germline V gene data show CDR1 as SGHAT and CDR2 as FQNNGV. The CDR3 loop is CVSSLGLVAGGPNEQFF. DNA of the CDR3: TGTGTCAGCAGTTTAGGTCTGGTTGCGGGAGGGCCGAATGAGCAGTTCTTC.

As regards this clonotype: In this CDR3 the conserved last residue, phenylalanine or tryptophan, is missing, so a read error is likely. The V gene is TRBV11-2, the J gene TRBJ1-2; the D gene is possibly TRBD1 (6 bases). The CDR3 totals 15 residues. Germline CDR1 and CDR2: SGHAT and FQNNGV. V shed 6 bases and J shed 5 bases, with 19 bases lying between them. The CDR3 reads CASRLTEVGAYGYTL. As DNA, the CDR3 is TGTGCCAGCAGATTAACCGAGGTGGGGGCTTATGGCTACACCTTA.

This clonotype was seen many times. The CDR3 loop reads CASSSTLPGTDTQYF. In DNA form, the CDR3 reads TGTGCCAGCAGTTCCACCCTTCCCGGCACAGATACGCAGTATTTT. The chain is built from TRBV12-3 or TRBV12-4 and TRBJ2-3; unclear D gene. V dropped 4 bases and J dropped 1 base, with 12 bases sitting between them. This CDR3 is built from 15 residues.

This clonotype was counted between two and nine times. This may stem from a read error, because a much larger clone lies one nucleotide away. This chain links TRBV12-3 or TRBV12-4 with TRBJ1-1; maybe TRBD1 (5 bases). V lost 6 bases to trimming and J lost 0 bases, with 11 bases between them. CDR3 size: 14 residues. The CDR3 DNA reads as TGTGCCAGCAGAGTCCGAGGGGTGAACACTGAAGCTTTCTTT. Its protein product is CASRVRGVNTEAFF.

As concerns this clonotype: One junction end does not reproduce the germline sequence, and a read error may be involved. This chain links TRBV29-1 with TRBJ2-7, with 9 bases matching TRBD2. The CDR3 extends over 14 amino acids. Per the germline V gene, CDR1 is SQVTM and CDR2 is ANQGSEA. The DNA for the CDR3 is TGCAGCGATGTAGGCGGGAGGGGAGTCGACGAGCAATACTTC. Encoded protein: CSDVGGRGVDEQYF.

This clonotype showed up many times. The chain carries TRBV28 and TRBJ1-3; D gene ambiguous. Per germline, CDR1 MDHEN and CDR2 SYDVKM. The CDR3 sequence is 13 residues long. The germline V and J ends were trimmed by 8 bases and 0 bases, with 8 bases remaining between them. The CDR3 region is CASSLSSGNTIYF. The CDR3 DNA is TGTGCCAGCTCGCTTAGCTCTGGAAACACCATATATTTT.

Only a few counts were recorded for this clonotype. This chain connects TRBV11-2 to TRBJ2-2; the D gene could be TRBD1 or TRBD2 (7 bases each). From germline, CDR1 is SGHAT and CDR2 FQNNGV. The ends were cut back, 8 bases at V and 11 bases at J, with 24 bases in the middle. This CDR3 is built from 15 residues. CDR3 amino acids: CASGARQGGTGELFF. The DNA for the CDR3 is TGTGCCAGCGGCGCCCGACAGGGAGGGACTGGAGAGCTGTTTTTT.

In this sample, this clonotype turned up a few times. Possible read error: a much larger clone is one base away. The chain recombines TRBV10-3 with TRBJ2-7, with 12 bases matching TRBD2. This CDR3 has 14 residues. CDR1 is ENHRY and CDR2 is SYGVKD in the germline V gene. The CDR3 region is CVISPTSGRYEQYF. The CDR3 DNA is TGTGTCATCAGTCCGACTAGCGGGAGATACGAGCAGTACTTC.

As concerns this clonotype: The junction and the germline gene differ at one end; a read error may be behind it. V usage is TRBV4-1 and J usage is TRBJ2-7; D is undetermined. The germline gives CDR1 MGHRA, CDR2 YSYEKL. This CDR3 comprises 16 residues. CDR3 sequence reads: CTSSQDTETRLYEQYF. In DNA, the CDR3 is TGCACCAGCAGCCAAGATACAGAGACAAGACTTTACGAACAGTACTTC.